Listed here are 27 T cell receptor beta chains from one sample, sequenced in a study of chemoradiotherapy in HPV16-positive cancers. Method: immunoSEQ multiplex PCR; TCRdb's copy keeps in-frame clones and lacks some. The top ten clones hold roughly 16% of a sample with about 7,400 clones, 74% of them seen once. Sequenced here: tumor tissue, sampled from a patient who underwent chemoradiotherapy. These receptors all come from a human donor with HPV-associated anogenital cancer.

A few counts support this clone. This chain joins TRBV6-1 and TRBJ1-3; a possible D gene is TRBD1 (5 bases). V lost 6 bases to trimming and J lost 3 bases, with 12 bases between them. CDR1 MNHNS and CDR2 SASEGT come from the germline V gene. CDR3 size: 14 residues. CDR3 residues: CASRIGTVGNTIYF. In nucleotides, the CDR3 is TGTGCCAGCAGAATTGGGACCGTTGGAAACACCATATATTTT.

The CDR3 is CASSSPQGGYGYTF. In nucleotides, the CDR3 is TGTGCCAGCAGCAGCCCCCAGGGAGGCTATGGCTACACCTTC. The genes are TRBV6-5 and TRBJ1-2; the D gene is possibly TRBD1 (5 bases). CDR1 and CDR2 from the germline V gene are MNHEY and SVGAGI. The CDR3 loop spans 14 amino acids. Deletions cut 6 bases from V and 4 bases from J, with 15 bases between.

This clone was recorded a few times. The chain combines TRBV6-5 with TRBJ2-1; D uncertain. The CDR3 is made up of 15 amino acids. The V gene's germline CDR1 is MNHEY and CDR2 SVGAGI. With 2 bases removed from V and 2 bases from J, the gap between germline ends came to 10 bases. The CDR3 sequence is CASSYEVRAYNEQFF. CDR3 coding DNA: TGTGCCAGCAGTTACGAGGTTCGGGCCTACAATGAGCAGTTCTTC.

The chain couples TRBV7-8 to TRBJ2-7; D not resolved. The CDR3 extends over 13 amino acids. V dropped 1 base and J dropped 3 bases, with 7 bases sitting between them. Germline CDR1 and CDR2: SGHVS and FQNEAQ. The DNA for the CDR3 is TGTGCCAGCAGCTTAGAAGGCCGCTACGAGCAGTACTTC. Encoded protein: CASSLEGRYEQYF.

J is TRBJ2-7 and V is TRBV11-3; perhaps TRBD1 as D (6 bases). The CDR3 totals 17 residues. Germline V CDR1 and CDR2: SGHNT, YENEEA. Trimming left V 1 base short and J 5 bases short, with 21 bases between. The CDR3 region is CASSLVQGRALTHEQYF. As DNA, the CDR3 is TGTGCCAGCAGCTTAGTACAGGGTCGGGCGCTGACCCACGAGCAGTACTTC.

The V gene is TRBV29-1, the J gene TRBJ1-2; no reliable D call. The CDR3 is 9 residues long. V was trimmed by 6 bases and J by 6 bases, leaving 5 bases between them. From germline, CDR1 is SQVTM and CDR2 ANQGSEA. CDR3 in amino acids: CSVQDGYTF. The CDR3 coding sequence is TGCAGCGTCCAGGATGGCTACACCTTC.

The chain uses TRBV6-6 and TRBJ2-3, with D perhaps TRBD1 or TRBD2 (5 bases each). The V end lost 6 bases, the J end lost 2 bases, and 12 bases lay between the germline ends. The CDR3 is 14 amino acids. Germline CDR1 is MNHNY and CDR2 is SVGAGI (reference sequence). The CDR3 loop is CASRKDGTTDTQYF. In DNA, the CDR3 is TGTGCCAGCAGAAAGGACGGGACCACAGATACGCAGTATTTT.

This clone was seen a handful of times. This chain links TRBV19 with TRBJ2-3; tentatively, D is TRBD1 (6 bases). Germline-derived CDR1 and CDR2 are LNHDA and SQIVND (reference sequence). The length of the CDR3 is 14 residues. V dropped 6 bases and J dropped 4 bases, with 14 bases sitting between them. For the CDR3, the DNA is TGTGCCAGTAGGACAGGCCAGGGTGCAGATACGCAGTATTTT. It translates to CASRTGQGADTQYF.

This clone was seen a handful of times. The genes are TRBV18 and TRBJ1-4; 7 nucleotides match TRBD1. This CDR3 is 15 amino acids long. Trimming cost V 3 bases and J 7 bases; bases outside gene matches: 8. Germline-derived CDR1 and CDR2 are KGHSH and LQKENI. The CDR3 spells CASSPNRGRSEKLFF. The CDR3 coding sequence is TGTGCCAGCTCACCGAACAGGGGTAGGAGTGAAAAACTGTTTTTT.

The V gene is TRBV10-3, the J gene TRBJ1-5; 9 nucleotides match TRBD1. CDR1 is ENHRY, CDR2 SYGVKD, per germline. This CDR3 has 19 amino acids. The V and J ends lost 1 base and 3 bases, in that order; junction bases with no gene match: 13. The CDR3 protein is CAISELWDRDVGFNQPQHF. The CDR3 region has the DNA TGTGCCATCAGTGAGTTGTGGGACAGGGATGTAGGGTTCAATCAGCCCCAGCATTTT.

This clone was picked up one time. V usage is TRBV21-1 and J usage is TRBJ2-7. TRBV21-1 is shown as a pseudogene. The CDR3 extends over 15 amino acids. CDR3 loop: CASSKEGGTVYEQYF. The CDR3 DNA reads TGTGCCAGCAGCAAAGAGGGGGGGACAGTCTACGAGCAGTACTTC.

CDR3 region: CSVGSGQGARPLHF. CDR3 DNA: TGCAGCGTCGGGTCGGGACAGGGTGCTAGGCCCCTCCACTTT. The V gene is TRBV29-1, the J gene TRBJ1-6; 9 nucleotides align to TRBD1. Germline V gene lookup returns CDR1 SQVTM and CDR2 ANQGSEA. The CDR3 is 14 residues long. The V gene end was trimmed by 6 bases and the J gene end by 13 bases; junction bases not matched to a gene: 13.

The rearrangement links TRBV19 to TRBJ1-5; perhaps TRBD1 as D (5 bases). Germline V lookup: CDR1 LNHDA, CDR2 SQIVND (reference sequence). The CDR3 is 14 amino acids. Between the trimmed V and J ends, which lost 0 bases and 7 bases, there was a span of 10 bases. The CDR3 bases are TGTGCCAGTAGTATAGATCACAGGAAGCAGCCCCAGCATTTT. Protein: CASSIDHRKQPQHF.

This sequence joins TRBV12-5 and TRBJ1-4; the match to TRBD1 covers 10 bases. Trimming cost V 2 bases and J 8 bases; bases outside gene matches: 8. Germline values: CDR1 LGHNT, CDR2 FRNRAP. The CDR3 runs 16 residues. DNA for the CDR3: TGTGCTAGTGGTTTGTACCGGGACAGGGGAATAGAAAAACTGTTTTTT. The encoded protein is CASGLYRDRGIEKLFF.

This clone came up a few times. The rearrangement joins TRBV7-9 to TRBJ1-2; D not certain. Trimming shortened V by 0 bases and J by 0 bases, and 8 bases separated the two germline ends. The germline CDR1 and CDR2 sequences are SEHNR and FQNEAQ (reference sequence). The CDR3 covers 15 residues. DNA for the CDR3: TGTGCCAGCAGCTTAGCACCCGTCTCTAACTATGGCTACACCTTC. Translating gives CASSLAPVSNYGYTF.

The rearrangement uses TRBV7-6 and TRBJ1-1; D perhaps matches TRBD1 (6 bases). Trimming pared 5 bases from V and 5 bases from J, leaving 15 bases between. This CDR3 has 14 residues. CDR1 is SGHVS, CDR2 FNYEAQ, per germline. The CDR3 sequence is CASSMPGGLTEAFF. CDR3 bases: TGTGCCAGCAGCATGCCCGGGGGGCTTACTGAAGCTTTCTTT.

This chain connects TRBV5-6 to TRBJ2-7; D remains unclear. The CDR3 extends over 14 amino acids. CDR1 is SGHDT and CDR2 is YYEEEE in the germline V gene. Between the trimmed V and J ends, which lost 4 bases and 6 bases, there was a span of 17 bases. CDR3 loop: CASSPWGPNREQYF. In DNA, the CDR3 is TGTGCCAGCAGCCCCTGGGGTCCGAACCGCGAGCAGTACTTC.

The V call is TRBV30, the J call TRBJ2-7; D call uncertain. This CDR3 is built from 12 residues. Between the trimmed V and J ends, which lost 0 bases and 3 bases, there was a span of 6 bases. Germline V lookup: CDR1 GTSNPN, CDR2 SVGIG (reference sequence). The CDR3 sequence is CAWSVVGYEQYF. CDR3 sequence (DNA): TGTGCCTGGAGTGTAGTTGGCTACGAGCAGTACTTC.

The genes are TRBV29-1 and TRBJ2-7; D gene ambiguous. V lost 4 bases to trimming and J lost 0 bases, with 13 bases between them. The CDR3 has 14 amino acids. Germline values: CDR1 SQVTM, CDR2 ANQGSEA. CDR3 sequence: CSVAQAVLSYEQYF. DNA for the CDR3: TGCAGCGTTGCCCAGGCGGTCCTCTCCTACGAGCAGTACTTC.

This CDR3 reads CASSSGPEQYF. CDR3 in DNA: TGTGCCAGCAGCTCCGGGCCCGAGCAGTACTTC. The rearrangement uses TRBV9 and TRBJ2-7, with no clear D. This CDR3 has 11 residues. CDR1 is SGDLS, CDR2 YYNGEE, per germline. V was trimmed by 4 bases and J by 6 bases, leaving 8 bases between them.

V usage is TRBV5-1 and J usage is TRBJ2-1; 7 bases fit TRBD2. The CDR3 is made up of 17 amino acids. CDR1 is SGHRS, CDR2 YFSETQ, per germline. V lost 3 bases, J lost 0 bases, and 9 bases stayed unmatched. This CDR3 is CASSSAPAGPSYNEQFF. The CDR3 region has the DNA TGCGCCAGCAGCTCTGCTCCAGCGGGGCCCTCCTACAATGAGCAGTTCTTC.

The genes are TRBV28 and TRBJ1-3; D unclear. The CDR3 is made up of 14 amino acids. With 5 bases removed from V and 0 bases from J, the gap between germline ends came to 8 bases. CDR1 is MDHEN and CDR2 is SYDVKM in the germline V gene. CDR3 DNA sequence: TGTGCCAGCAGTCCACCGAACTCTGGAAACACCATATATTTT. The encoded protein is CASSPPNSGNTIYF.

This clone was seen once. The chain employs TRBV5-4 and TRBJ1-3; the match to TRBD1 covers 9 bases. There are 16 residues in the CDR3. From germline, CDR1 is SGHNT and CDR2 YYREEE (reference sequence). Trimming took 0 bases from V and 3 from J; bases not matched to a gene: 4. CDR3 loop: CASSLGNRGLGNTIYF. The CDR3 nucleotides are TGTGCCAGCAGCTTGGGGAACAGGGGGCTTGGAAACACCATATATTTT.

The chain is built from TRBV1 and TRBJ2-7. TRBV1 is annotated as a pseudogene. There are 14 residues in the CDR3. The CDR3 reads CTSSRPGLTYEQYF. DNA of the CDR3: TGCACCAGCAGCCGCCCGGGCCTCACCTACGAGCAGTACTTC.

This chain links TRBV7-9 with TRBJ1-4; D unresolved. V gave up 1 base and J gave up 7 bases, with 13 bases separating them. Germline V lookup: CDR1 SEHNR, CDR2 FQNEAQ (reference sequence). The CDR3 spans 15 residues. CDR3 region: CASSLVGGRAEKLFF. The CDR3 nucleotides read TGTGCCAGCAGCTTAGTGGGAGGGAGAGCTGAAAAACTGTTTTTT. The entire variable domain, with the rest obtained from reference TRBV7-9 and TRBJ1-4, is as follows: DTGVSQNPRHKITKRGQNVTFRCDPISEHNRLYWYRQTLGQGPEFLTYFQNEAQLEKSRLLSDRFSAERPKGSFSTLEIQRTEQGDSAMYLCASSLVGGRAEKLFFGSGTQLSVL.

This clone ranks as large (0.1 to 1%). This chain links TRBV28 with TRBJ1-1, with a tentative D call TRBD1 (6 bases). The CDR3 extends over 15 amino acids. Trimming removed 6 bases at V and 1 base at J, with 15 bases between. Germline CDR1 MDHEN, CDR2 SYDVKM. The CDR3 protein is CASRQKGGTNTEAFF. CDR3 coding DNA: TGTGCCAGCAGGCAAAAAGGGGGAACGAACACTGAAGCTTTCTTT.

The chain carries TRBV2 and TRBJ2-7; D remains ambiguous. Germline assignment: CDR1 SNHLY and CDR2 FYNNEI. V lost 6 bases to trimming and J lost 4 bases, with 13 bases between them. The CDR3 has 13 residues. In nucleotides, the CDR3 is TGTGCCAGCAGGAGTGAGGTAGAATACGAGCAGTACTTC. Translating gives CASRSEVEYEQYF.